What follows are 17 T cell receptor beta chains derived from one specimen sequenced in a study of blood T cell repertoires in COVID-19 (dated by TCRdb to the early 2020s). Receptor amplification or capture employed the immunoSEQ multiplex PCR assay. TCRdb retrieved this table from immuneACCESS and kept in-frame rearrangements only. Not all clones are present; in checked studies, unresolved V genes account for under half, and no reason is known for the remainder. This sample gives 110,000 or so clones in total; over 75% of them show up just once. The top ten hold roughly 6.5% of the sample. The sequencing sample was made of peripheral blood. The origin of the receptors is a woman in her fifties or sixties with acute or convalescent COVID-19.

The chain has TRBV28 and TRBJ1-1; perhaps TRBD1 as D (5 bases). Trimming shortened V by 4 bases and J by 0 bases, and 15 bases separated the two germline ends. The CDR3 has 16 residues. Germline CDR1 MDHEN, CDR2 SYDVKM. Here the CDR3 DNA reads TGTGCCAGCAGTTCTCAGGGTACTATGCTGAACACTGAAGCTTTCTTT. Amino acids: CASSSQGTMLNTEAFF.

This clone was counted at least ten times. The chain carries TRBV20-1 and TRBJ1-2; tentatively, D is TRBD1 (5 bases). The V gene lost 1 base and the J gene lost 5 bases, with 5 bases spanning the gap. Germline CDR1 reads DFQATT; CDR2 reads SNEGSKA (reference sequence). This CDR3 contains 11 residues. CDR3 DNA: TGCAGTGCTAGAGGGACATATGGCTACACCTTC. It yields the protein CSARGTYGYTF.

The gene calls are TRBV6-5 and TRBJ1-6; 7 bases agree with TRBD1. The germline V gene encodes CDR1 MNHEY and CDR2 SVGAGI. The CDR3 contains 15 residues. V lost 5 bases, J lost 9 bases, and 10 bases stayed unmatched. The CDR3: CASSPTTGQISPLHF. In DNA, the CDR3 is TGTGCCAGCAGTCCCACGACAGGGCAGATTTCACCCCTCCACTTT.

This clone was detected only a few times. The chain uses TRBV29-1 and TRBJ2-5, with 8 bases lining up with TRBD2. CDR1 SQVTM and CDR2 ANQGSEA come from the germline V gene. The trim removed 6 bases at V and 5 bases at J, leaving 5 bases unmatched. The CDR3 has 12 residues. As DNA, the CDR3 is TGCAGCGTGATCCGGGGGGGGGAGACCCAGTACTTC. Its protein is CSVIRGGETQYF. Variable domain in full (rest from reference TRBV29-1 and TRBJ2-5): SAVISQKPSRDICQRGTSLTIQCQVDSQVTMMFWYRQQPGQSLTLIATANQGSEATYESGFVIDKFPISRPNLTFSTLTVSNMSPEDSSIYLCSVIRGGETQYFGPGTRLLVL.

The V call is TRBV3-1 (or the pseudogene TRBV3-2), the J call TRBJ2-5, with TRBD2 matching 9 bases. The CDR3 length is 15 residues. The V segment lost 5 bases and the J segment 4 bases; nucleotides outside the gene matches: 8. Germline CDR1 and CDR2: LGHDT and YNNKEL (reference sequence). The CDR3, as DNA: TGTGCCAGCAGCGATGCGGGGGGGGTGGGAGAGACCCAGTACTTC. This translates into CASSDAGGVGETQYF.

The rearrangement links TRBV2 to TRBJ1-4; no clear D. CDR1 and CDR2 from the germline V gene are SNHLY and FYNNEI. The V end lost 3 bases, the J end lost 3 bases, and 14 bases lay between the germline ends. The CDR3 contains 16 residues. The CDR3 here is CASSDMGWGANEKLFF. In nucleotides, the CDR3 is TGTGCCAGCAGTGATATGGGGTGGGGAGCTAATGAAAAACTGTTTTTT. The complete variable domain, with remaining parts taken from reference TRBV2 and TRBJ1-4, reads EPEVTQTPSHQVTQMGQEVILRCVPISNHLYFYWYRQILGQKVEFLVSFYNNEISEKSEIFDDQFSVERPDGSNFTLKIRSTKLEDSAMYFCASSDMGWGANEKLFFGSGTQLSVL.

This chain links TRBV7-3 with TRBJ2-3; 9 bases line up with TRBD2. Trimming removed 6 bases from V and 4 bases from J; junction bases left unmatched: 5. This CDR3 is built from 14 residues. Looked up from germline, CDR1 is SGHTA and CDR2 is FQGTGA. The CDR3 spells CASRLSGGSDTQYF. The CDR3 coding sequence is TGTGCCAGCAGGCTAAGCGGGGGGTCAGATACGCAGTATTTT.

The CDR3 DNA follows: TGTGCCAGCAGCTCCCGGCAGGGGAACTATGGCTACACCTTC. Translating gives CASSSRQGNYGYTF. This rearrangement joins TRBV4-2 to TRBJ1-2, with D possibly matching TRBD1 (6 bases). This CDR3 is 14 amino acids long. The ends were cut back, 5 bases at V and 2 bases at J, with 12 bases in the middle. Germline CDR1 is LGHNA and CDR2 is YNFKEQ.

The chain recombines TRBV7-9 with TRBJ1-3; D is perhaps TRBD1 (5 bases). CDR3 size: 15 residues. Trimming stripped 5 bases from V and 3 bases from J, with 14 bases between. CDR1 and CDR2 (germline): SEHNR, FQNEAQ (reference sequence). CDR3: CASSKDGGIGNTIYF. The CDR3 DNA reads TGTGCCAGCAGCAAAGATGGGGGGATTGGAAACACCATATATTTT.

The genes are TRBV6-2 or TRBV6-3 and TRBJ1-2; D might be TRBD1 (5 bases). Germline lookup yields CDR1 MNHEY and CDR2 SVGEGT. The V gene lost 4 bases and the J gene lost 4 bases, with 10 bases spanning the gap. This CDR3 has 13 amino acids. In nucleotides, the CDR3 is TGTGCCAGCAGTTCCGGGACTTCCTATGGCTACACCTTC. Its protein is CASSSGTSYGYTF.

The chain carries TRBV5-1 and TRBJ1-1; D may be TRBD1 (5 bases). Looked up from germline, CDR1 is SGHRS and CDR2 is YFSETQ. This CDR3 has 13 residues. With 4 bases removed from V and 6 bases from J, the gap between germline ends came to 13 bases. The CDR3 spells CASSLQGGAEAFF. The CDR3 DNA reads TGCGCCAGCAGCCTCCAGGGAGGGGCTGAAGCTTTCTTT.

The rearrangement uses TRBV5-4 and TRBJ2-3, with D possibly being TRBD1 (6 bases). The CDR3 length is 15 residues. Trimming removed 0 bases at V and 4 bases at J, with 12 bases between. Germline V lookup: CDR1 SGHNT, CDR2 YYREEE (reference sequence). CDR3 sequence (DNA): TGTGCCAGCAGCTTGGCCGAACAGGGAGCAGATACGCAGTATTTT. Translation gives CASSLAEQGADTQYF.

The chain combines TRBV18 with TRBJ1-1; D gene uncertain. V was pared by 5 bases and J by 4 bases, with 11 bases between. Germline CDR1 is KGHSH and CDR2 is LQKENI. This CDR3 is 13 amino acids long. The CDR3 here is CASSGRRATEAFF. The CDR3 nucleotides are TGTGCCAGCTCAGGTAGGCGGGCCACTGAAGCTTTCTTT.

The chain carries TRBV5-1 and TRBJ2-1, with TRBD1 matching 7 bases. This CDR3 is built from 16 residues. From germline, CDR1 is SGHRS and CDR2 YFSETQ. V shed 4 bases and J 5 bases; nucleotides not matched to a gene: 12. This CDR3 reads CASSQIPGQLNNEQFF. The CDR3 DNA reads TGCGCCAGCAGCCAGATCCCGGGACAGCTCAACAATGAGCAGTTCTTC.

J is TRBJ2-5 and V is TRBV5-1, with 13 bases aligning to TRBD2. The J segment lost 10 bases and the V segment lost 3 bases, leaving 12 bases of the junction unmatched. Germline lookup yields CDR1 SGHRS and CDR2 YFSETQ. The CDR3 length is 16 residues. CDR3 sequence reads: CASSSTGTSGAGGQYF. The CDR3 DNA is TGCGCCAGCAGCTCCACCGGGACTAGCGGGGCCGGGGGCCAGTACTTC.

The chain uses TRBV6-5 and TRBJ1-2; maybe TRBD1 (6 bases). V was trimmed by 2 bases and J by 5 bases, leaving 15 bases between them. The CDR3 covers 15 residues. From germline, CDR1 is MNHEY and CDR2 SVGAGI. The CDR3 DNA follows: TGTGCCAGCAGTTACGAGCGGACAGTTTCATATGGCTACACCTTC. Protein product: CASSYERTVSYGYTF.

This chain uses TRBV27 with TRBJ2-2; 10 nucleotides match TRBD1. This CDR3 has 15 amino acids. V lost 6 bases, J lost 4 bases, and 5 bases stayed unmatched. Germline V gives CDR1 MNHEY, CDR2 SMNVEV (reference sequence). DNA of the CDR3: TGTGCCAGCAGGACCGGGACAGGGGCCACCGGGGAGCTGTTTTTT. Amino acid sequence: CASRTGTGATGELFF.